Below, 31 T cell receptor beta chains from the same sample are listed, as sequenced in a study of OX40 agonist ivuxolimab in advanced cancers. Sequencing was performed with immunoSEQ multiplex PCR; in TCRdb, only in-frame clones are kept and a portion is missing. The table has about 94,000 clones, around nine tenths seen once; the top ten hold approximately 0.3%. The sample here was CD4+ or CD8+ T cells sorted from blood, taken in a trial of the OX40 agonist ivuxolimab. Every receptor here comes from an adult with an advanced solid tumor such as melanoma, head and neck, liver or kidney cancer.

V usage is TRBV5-1 and J usage is TRBJ2-5; the match to TRBD1 covers 9 bases. V was pared by 4 bases and J by 4 bases, with 5 bases of the junction left unmatched. Germline CDR1 SGHRS, CDR2 YFSETQ. The CDR3 length is 14 residues. CDR3 nucleotides: TGCGCCAGCAGCGCAAGGACAGGGGCAGAGACCCAGTACTTC. Amino acids: CASSARTGAETQYF.

The rearrangement uses TRBV5-4 and TRBJ2-7; 15 bases align to TRBD2. This CDR3 has 18 amino acids. The germline gives CDR1 SGHNT, CDR2 YYREEE (reference sequence). V dropped 0 bases and J dropped 1; count of bases not matched to a gene: 5. The chain's CDR3 is CASSLVGLAGGKSYEQYF. CDR3 coding DNA: TGTGCCAGCAGCTTGGTAGGACTAGCGGGGGGGAAATCCTACGAGCAGTACTTC.

The chain recombines TRBV5-8 with TRBJ1-5, with TRBD1 matching 9 bases. The CDR3 totals 13 residues. Germline values: CDR1 SGHTS, CDR2 YDEGEE. J gave up 7 bases and V 6 bases, and 5 bases lay outside the gene matches. CDR3 loop: CASITDRGQPQHF. The CDR3 nucleotides are TGTGCCAGCATCACGGACAGGGGACAGCCCCAGCATTTT. The complete variable domain, with remaining parts taken from reference TRBV5-8 and TRBJ1-5, reads EAGVTQSPTHLIKTRGQQATLRCSPISGHTSVYWYQQALGLGLQFLLWYDEGEERNRGNFPPRFSGRQFPNYSSELNVNALELEDSALYLCASITDRGQPQHFGDGTRLSIL.

The chain recombines TRBV5-4 with TRBJ1-4, with D possibly TRBD1 on 5 matching bases. This CDR3 has 15 residues. Germline CDR1 reads SGHNT; CDR2 reads YYREEE (reference sequence). The germline V and J ends were trimmed by 4 bases and 8 bases, with 18 bases remaining between them. For the CDR3, the DNA is TGTGCCAGCAGCCAAGGGGCACTCGGTCGGGAAAAACTGTTTTTT. Translation gives CASSQGALGREKLFF.

This clone was picked up a small number of times. The chain uses TRBV7-2 and TRBJ2-5; 12 nucleotides line up with TRBD2. The V segment lost 4 bases and the J segment 0 bases; nucleotides outside the gene matches: 9. From germline, CDR1 is SGHTA and CDR2 FQGNSA. The CDR3 sequence is 18 residues long. The CDR3 region is CASSSGALAGGYQETQYF. CDR3 bases: TGTGCCAGCAGCTCCGGAGCTCTAGCGGGGGGGTACCAAGAGACCCAGTACTTC.

The chain carries TRBV30 and TRBJ2-3; 9 positions agree with TRBD2. Germline loops: CDR1 GTSNPN, CDR2 SVGIG (reference sequence). With 0 bases clipped from V and 4 bases from J, the junction kept 8 bases outside the gene matches. CDR3 length: 16 residues. CDR3 DNA sequence: TGTGCCTGGAGTGTACTGGCTAGCGGGGCCCCAGATACGCAGTATTTT. Translating gives CAWSVLASGAPDTQYF.

The chain recombines TRBV18 with TRBJ1-2; TRBD1 might be the D (5 bases). This CDR3 is 16 amino acids long. With 0 bases removed from V and 2 bases from J, the gap between germline ends came to 13 bases. Germline V lookup: CDR1 KGHSH, CDR2 LQKENI. As DNA, the CDR3 is TGTGCCAGCTCACCACCGACCAGGGACGTCAACTATGGCTACACCTTC. It codes for CASSPPTRDVNYGYTF.

This chain links TRBV21-1 with TRBJ1-2. TRBV21-1 is flagged as a pseudogene. The CDR3 is made up of 15 amino acids. The CDR3 nucleotides read TGTGCCAGCAGCAAAGCGTGGGGGTCAGATTATGGCTACACCTTC. This gives the protein CASSKAWGSDYGYTF.

This clone was detected a few times. The chain combines TRBV19 with TRBJ2-3; D is perhaps TRBD1 (5 bases). Germline V CDR1 and CDR2: LNHDA, SQIVND (reference sequence). V lost 6 bases and J lost 0, with 10 bases in between. CDR3 length equals 14 residues. In DNA, the CDR3 is TGTGCCAGTAGAGGGGCGACTAGCACAGATACGCAGTATTTT. This codes for CASRGATSTDTQYF.

The chain carries TRBV29-1 and TRBJ1-2; perhaps TRBD1 as D (6 bases). The germline V gene encodes CDR1 SQVTM and CDR2 ANQGSEA. The V end was cut by 3 bases, the J end by 7 bases, with 15 bases between. This CDR3 has 13 residues. CDR3 DNA: TGCAGCGTTGAGGGCGGGGGCTGGGGTGGCTACACCTTC. Its translation is CSVEGGGWGGYTF.

This chain uses TRBV7-9 with TRBJ1-2; D is unresolved. Trimming removed 5 bases from V and 7 bases from J, with 23 bases in between. Germline values: CDR1 SEHNR, CDR2 FQNEAQ (reference sequence). This CDR3 region has 16 residues. CDR3 amino acids: CASSHSLDPPMGGYTF. The CDR3 nucleotides are TGTGCCAGCAGCCATAGCCTGGACCCCCCTATGGGTGGCTACACCTTC.

This clone was detected only once. The chain joins TRBV11-1 to TRBJ2-2; D not certain. The length of the CDR3 is 14 residues. CDR1 is SGHAT and CDR2 is FQDESV in the germline V gene (reference sequence). Trimming cost V 7 bases and J 8 bases, with 17 bases left between them. In nucleotides, the CDR3 is TGTGCCAGCACCCCGGGCCTCGGGCCTGGGGAGCTGTTTTTT. This translates into CASTPGLGPGELFF.

The chain uses TRBV2 and TRBJ2-3; D is unclear. V was cut by 3 bases and J by 9 bases, with 10 bases left in between. The germline gives CDR1 SNHLY, CDR2 FYNNEI. This CDR3 contains 12 residues. CDR3: CASSEGPRTQYF. The CDR3 nucleotides are TGTGCCAGCAGTGAGGGCCCGAGGACGCAGTATTTT.

V and J are TRBV5-4 and TRBJ2-4; 9 positions agree with TRBD1. After removal of 0 bases from V and 7 bases from J, the junction contained 8 bases not matched to a gene. The CDR3 loop spans 16 amino acids. Germline CDR1 and CDR2: SGHNT and YYREEE (reference sequence). The CDR3 here is CASSLAPTGGINIQYF. In nucleotides, the CDR3 is TGTGCCAGCAGCTTGGCGCCGACAGGGGGTATCAACATTCAGTACTTC. Using reference TRBV5-4 and TRBJ2-4 for the parts outside the CDR3, the full variable domain is ETGVTQSPTHLIKTRGQQVTLRCSSQSGHNTVSWYQQALGQGPQFIFQYYREEENGRGNFPPRFSGLQFPNYSSELNVNALELDDSALYLCASSLAPTGGINIQYFGAGTRLSVL.

This chain joins TRBV6-5 and TRBJ1-2, with TRBD1 identical over 7 bases. CDR1 and CDR2 (germline): MNHEY, SVGAGI. CDR3 size: 16 residues. The junction had 13 bases not matched to a gene; V was cut back by 0 bases and J by 9 bases. The CDR3 here is CASSYSPSGRGQSYTF. The CDR3 DNA reads as TGTGCCAGCAGTTACTCCCCCTCGGGAAGGGGGCAGAGCTACACCTTC.

V gene TRBV6-4 combines with J gene TRBJ1-2; no definite D call. Germline values: CDR1 MRHNA, CDR2 SNTAGT. The CDR3 has 12 amino acids. V lost 3 bases and J lost 4, with 6 bases in between. CDR3 nucleotide sequence: TGTGCCAGCAGTGAAGGAGGCTATGGCTACACCTTC. The encoded protein is CASSEGGYGYTF.

This clone is a singleton in its sample. CDR3 sequence: CASSSGQGQGLQYQETQYF. DNA for the CDR3: TGTGCCAGCAGCTCAGGGCAGGGACAGGGCCTGCAGTACCAAGAGACCCAGTACTTC. V is TRBV11-1 and J is TRBJ2-5; TRBD1 agrees at 9 bases. The germline CDR1 and CDR2 sequences are SGHAT and FQDESV (reference sequence). CDR3 length: 19 residues. V lost 4 bases to trimming and J lost 0 bases; unmatched junction nucleotides: 15. The variable domain in full, completed from reference TRBV11-1 and TRBJ2-5, reads EAEVAQSPRYKITEKSQAVAFWCDPISGHATLYWYRQILGQGPELLVQFQDESVVDDSQLPKDRFSAERLKGVDSTLKIQPAELGDSAMYLCASSSGQGQGLQYQETQYFGPGTRLLVL.

The chain combines TRBV7-2 with TRBJ1-3; no definite D call. Germline CDR1 SGHTA, CDR2 FQGNSA. V lost 2 bases to trimming and J lost 0 bases, with 11 bases between them. CDR3 size: 16 residues. In DNA form, the CDR3 reads TGTGCCAGCAGCTTATTCTCAGGAAGCTCTGGAAACACCATATATTTT. This gives the protein CASSLFSGSSGNTIYF.

This chain connects TRBV30 to TRBJ2-1, with 10 bases that match TRBD1. In germline, CDR1 is GTSNPN, CDR2 SVGIG (reference sequence). The CDR3 totals 16 residues. The J segment lost 0 bases and the V segment lost 2 bases, leaving 4 bases of the junction unmatched. CDR3 DNA sequence: TGTGCCTGGAGTCCCGGGACAGGGGTCTCCTACAATGAGCAGTTCTTC. As protein: CAWSPGTGVSYNEQFF. The full variable domain, completed using reference TRBV30 and TRBJ2-1, is SQTIHQWPATLVQPVGSPLSLECTVEGTSNPNLYWYRQAAGRGLQLLFYSVGIGQISSEVPQNLSASRPQDRQFILSSKKLLLSDSGFYLCAWSPGTGVSYNEQFFGPGTRLTVL.

The rearrangement uses TRBV29-1 and TRBJ2-7; 7 positions match TRBD1. V gave up 1 base and J gave up 3 bases; unmatched junction bases: 6. CDR3 length: 14 amino acids. CDR1 and CDR2 from the germline V gene are SQVTM and ANQGSEA. As DNA, the CDR3 is TGCAGCGTTGAAGGTGGGACAGAACTCTACGAGCAGTACTTC. Translation gives CSVEGGTELYEQYF.

This clone has just a few counts. V usage is TRBV29-1 and J usage is TRBJ1-1; 7 nucleotides match TRBD1. Germline values: CDR1 SQVTM, CDR2 ANQGSEA. The V and J ends lost 4 bases and 5 bases, in that order; junction bases with no gene match: 4. This CDR3 region has 12 residues. CDR3: CSVVTGSTEAFF. Here the CDR3 DNA reads TGCAGCGTTGTGACAGGGAGTACTGAAGCTTTCTTT.

The gene calls are TRBV5-1 and TRBJ1-2; D is undetermined. Germline V gives CDR1 SGHRS, CDR2 YFSETQ. This CDR3 comprises 13 residues. With 0 bases removed from V and 5 bases from J, the gap between germline ends came to 8 bases. The CDR3 coding sequence is TGCGCCAGCAGCTTGGCCGTGGGTTATGGCTACACCTTC. Encoded protein: CASSLAVGYGYTF.

This rearrangement joins TRBV5-1 to TRBJ2-2; a possible D gene is TRBD2 (7 bases). Looked up from germline, CDR1 is SGHRS and CDR2 is YFSETQ. V lost 2 bases to trimming and J lost 0 bases, with 14 bases between them. This CDR3 contains 17 residues. CDR3 nucleotide sequence: TGCGCCAGCAGCTTCTCGGGGGGCATGGCGAACACCGGGGAGCTGTTTTTT. Translating it yields CASSFSGGMANTGELFF.

The CDR3 spells CASSPPAGQGYNEQFF. DNA for the CDR3: TGTGCCAGCTCACCACCGGCAGGACAGGGGTACAATGAGCAGTTCTTC. This sequence joins TRBV18 and TRBJ2-1, with 9 bases lining up with TRBD1. Germline V gene lookup returns CDR1 KGHSH and CDR2 LQKENI. The CDR3 totals 16 residues. V shed 0 bases, J shed 4 bases, and the junction held 4 bases outside the gene matches.

The chain employs TRBV12-5 and TRBJ1-4; D is perhaps TRBD1 (5 bases). The V gene's germline CDR1 is LGHNT and CDR2 FRNRAP. The CDR3 covers 13 residues. The V end lost 0 bases, the J end lost 10 bases, and 9 bases lay between the germline ends. CDR3 loop: CASGLVQDTKLFF. The CDR3 coding sequence is TGTGCTAGTGGTTTGGTACAGGACACAAAACTGTTTTTT.

This chain uses TRBV25-1 with TRBJ1-1; the match to TRBD1 covers 9 bases. Germline V gene lookup returns CDR1 MGHDK and CDR2 SYGVNS. This CDR3 has 17 amino acids. V dropped 5 bases and J dropped 2; count of bases not matched to a gene: 12. CDR3 sequence (DNA): TGTGCCAGCAGTCCGCGACTGGCGGGACAGGGAAACACTGAAGCTTTCTTT. It is translated as CASSPRLAGQGNTEAFF.

The chain combines TRBV7-2 with TRBJ2-7; 8 nucleotides agree with TRBD2. Germline CDR1 is SGHTA and CDR2 is FQGNSA. Trimming took 0 bases from V and 3 from J; bases not matched to a gene: 7. The CDR3 consists of 16 residues. In DNA, the CDR3 is TGTGCCAGCAGCTTAGCGTCCCGGGGGGGGGACTACGAGCAGTACTTC. Amino acid sequence: CASSLASRGGDYEQYF.

The chain links TRBV2 to TRBJ1-2; D not certain. This CDR3 has 14 amino acids. Germline assignment: CDR1 SNHLY and CDR2 FYNNEI. Trimming removed 7 bases at V and 2 bases at J, with 14 bases between. CDR3 loop: CASTERSQNYGYTF. The DNA for the CDR3 is TGTGCCAGCACCGAAAGAAGTCAGAACTATGGCTACACCTTC. Combining the CDR3 with reference TRBV2 and TRBJ1-2 gives the whole variable domain EPEVTQTPSHQVTQMGQEVILRCVPISNHLYFYWYRQILGQKVEFLVSFYNNEISEKSEIFDDQFSVERPDGSNFTLKIRSTKLEDSAMYFCASTERSQNYGYTFGSGTRLTVV.

The chain links TRBV5-4 to TRBJ2-7; 8 nucleotides agree with TRBD1. This CDR3 is built from 15 residues. CDR1 is SGHNT and CDR2 is YYREEE in the germline V gene (reference sequence). J was trimmed by 5 bases and V by 4 bases; bases with no gene match: 11. DNA for the CDR3: TGTGCCAGCAGCAGCCTGAGGACAGGGAACCACGAGCAGTACTTC. Protein: CASSSLRTGNHEQYF.

The chain couples TRBV19 to TRBJ1-1; D is undetermined. The germline CDR1 and CDR2 sequences are LNHDA and SQIVND (reference sequence). The ends were cut back, 0 bases at V and 0 bases at J, with 14 bases in the middle. The CDR3 length is 17 residues. The CDR3 loop is CASSIEGGAGMNTEAFF. The CDR3 nucleotides are TGTGCCAGTAGTATAGAAGGCGGTGCTGGCATGAACACTGAAGCTTTCTTT.

The chain joins TRBV10-3 to TRBJ2-6, with a tentative D call TRBD1 (6 bases). The CDR3 sequence is 18 residues long. V was clipped by 4 bases and J by 0 bases, with 16 bases between them. The germline CDR1 and CDR2 sequences are ENHRY and SYGVKD. In DNA form, the CDR3 reads TGTGCCATCAGTGGGGCGACAGGAACTATCTCTGGGGCCAACGTCCTGACTTTC. Translating it yields CAISGATGTISGANVLTF.